The T cell receptor (beta chain) under discussion was sequenced for a study of early T cells in non-severe SARS-CoV-2 infection. Study-wide background: Chains from this unsorted whole-blood bulk RNA could not be paired. Broader study findings: Comparison of clonotypes with VDJdb favored anti-spike CD8 responses while missing private and CD4 specificities.

cDNA molecules, individually, were tagged with unique molecular identifiers. Via MiXCR, TCRdb re-called the 5' RACE reads, giving one row per CDR3 protein. The repertoire holds some 85,000 distinct CDR3 sequences, with around 13% as singletons. This clonotype was observed a handful of times. The antigen is not known. Looked up from germline, CDR1 is MNHNY and CDR2 is SVGAGI (reference sequence). The CDR3 is made up of 16 amino acids. The V end lost 5 bases, the J end lost 7 bases, and 21 bases lay between the germline ends. This clonotype originated in an adult who was a healthcare worker with PCR-confirmed SARS-CoV-2 infection or an uninfected control (not recorded which). Sequenced material: whole blood. The gene calls are TRBV6-6 and TRBJ1-5; D may be TRBD1 (5 bases). The CDR3 DNA follows: TGTGCCAGCAGTAAACCAACAGACAGCAAGCTCCAGCCCCAGCATTTT. The encoded protein is CASSKPTDSKLQPQHF.